Below, 11 T cell receptor beta chains from the same sample are listed, as sequenced in a study of OX40 agonist ivuxolimab in advanced cancers. Method: immunoSEQ multiplex PCR; TCRdb's copy keeps in-frame clones and lacks some. The table has around 58,000 clones, 75% to 90% seen once; the top ten hold about 1.4%. The source material was CD4+ or CD8+ T cells sorted from blood, sampled in a trial of the OX40 agonist ivuxolimab. The receptors shown here come from an adult with an advanced solid tumor such as melanoma, head and neck, liver or kidney cancer.

The genes are TRBV11-2 and TRBJ1-6, with 12 bases matching TRBD1. This CDR3 region has 16 residues. V was clipped by 6 bases and J by 6 bases; unmatched bases: 6. The germline CDR1 and CDR2 sequences are SGHAT and FQNNGV. The CDR3 coding sequence is TGTGCCAGCAGGGCAGGGACAGGGGGCCTTAATTCACCCCTCCACTTT. It specifies CASRAGTGGLNSPLHF.

This clone was picked up one time. This chain uses TRBV18 with TRBJ1-4, with unresolved D. The V end lost 2 bases, the J end lost 0 bases, and 13 bases lay between the germline ends. The CDR3 length is 17 residues. In germline, CDR1 is KGHSH, CDR2 LQKENI. The CDR3 DNA reads as TGTGCCAGCTCACCAAACAGTTTCCTTTCAACTAATGAAAAACTGTTTTTT. Its protein is CASSPNSFLSTNEKLFF. Drawing the rest from reference TRBV18 and TRBJ1-4, the complete variable domain is NAGVMQNPRHLVRRRGQEARLRCSPMKGHSHVYWYRQLPEEGLKFMVYLQKENIIDESGMPKERFSAEFPKEGPSILRIQQVVRGDSAAYFCASSPNSFLSTNEKLFFGSGTQLSVL.

As for this clone: Different DNA sequences within this sample yield the same CDR3. The CDR3 protein is CASSEGSATYEQYF. The DNA for the CDR3 is TGTGCCAGCAGTGAAGGGTCAGCAACCTACGAGCAGTACTTC. This chain joins TRBV25-1 and TRBJ2-7; D ambiguous. This CDR3 region has 14 residues. Germline V gene lookup returns CDR1 MGHDK and CDR2 SYGVNS. V lost 2 bases to trimming and J lost 2 bases, with 10 bases between them.

This chain links TRBV9 with TRBJ2-3; D could derive from TRBD1 or TRBD2 (5 bases each). This CDR3 is built from 14 residues. Trimming cost V 4 bases and J 4 bases, with 13 bases left between them. Germline V gene sequence: CDR1 SGDLS, CDR2 YYNGEE. This CDR3 reads CASSPGPDPDTQYF. In DNA, the CDR3 is TGTGCCAGCAGCCCGGGACCGGACCCAGATACGCAGTATTTT.

The chain joins TRBV5-1 to TRBJ1-1; D perhaps matches TRBD1 (5 bases). The V end lost 5 bases, the J end lost 3 bases, and 17 bases lay between the germline ends. The CDR3 spans 15 residues. Germline V gene data show CDR1 as SGHRS and CDR2 as YFSETQ. The CDR3 region is CASRSGPRGDTEAFF. As DNA, the CDR3 is TGCGCCAGCAGATCCGGACCGAGGGGTGACACTGAAGCTTTCTTT.

The CDR3 DNA follows: TGTGCCAGCAGTTCCCTAGCCGCCTATGGCTACACCTTC. As protein: CASSSLAAYGYTF. The chain employs TRBV27 and TRBJ1-2, with D unresolved. This CDR3 has 13 residues. CDR1 is MNHEY, CDR2 SMNVEV, per germline (reference sequence). Trimming took 4 bases from V and 4 from J, leaving 10 bases between them.

The J gene is TRBJ2-2, the V gene TRBV27; TRBD1 agrees at 8 bases. V lost 4 bases and J lost 5; bases outside the gene matches: 9. The CDR3 length is 16 residues. Germline V gives CDR1 MNHEY, CDR2 SMNVEV (reference sequence). In nucleotides, the CDR3 is TGTGCCAGCAGTTCAAGGACAGGGATAAGGACCGGGGAGCTGTTTTTT. This translates into CASSSRTGIRTGELFF.

The rearrangement links TRBV19 to TRBJ2-1; perhaps TRBD2 as D (6 bases). The V gene's germline CDR1 is LNHDA and CDR2 SQIVND (reference sequence). The CDR3 loop spans 15 amino acids. Deletions cut 3 bases from V and 1 base from J, with 10 bases between. The chain's CDR3 is CASSIGGESYNEQFF. CDR3 nucleotide sequence: TGTGCCAGTAGTATCGGCGGGGAATCCTACAATGAGCAGTTCTTC.

V usage is TRBV19 and J usage is TRBJ1-4; 8 bases align to TRBD1. The CDR3 length is 14 residues. The germline CDR1 and CDR2 sequences are LNHDA and SQIVND (reference sequence). V trimming: 4 bases; J trimming: 6 bases; junction bases outside the gene matches: 4. CDR3 sequence (DNA): TGTGCCAGTAGTACCCAGGGGGCTGATGAAAAACTGTTTTTT. Translation: CASSTQGADEKLFF.

The V and J genes are TRBV18 and TRBJ1-1; D might be TRBD1 (5 bases). Germline lookup yields CDR1 KGHSH and CDR2 LQKENI. The ends were cut back, 4 bases at V and 3 bases at J, with 18 bases in the middle. The CDR3 consists of 16 residues. The CDR3 region has the DNA TGTGCCAGCTCACGATCAGGGTTGGTCTTGGACACTGAAGCTTTCTTT. This encodes CASSRSGLVLDTEAFF.

The CDR3 DNA is TGTGCCAGCACCAGTTTACCACTAGCGGGCCCCTACGAGCAGTACTTC. Encoded protein: CASTSLPLAGPYEQYF. The chain has TRBV21-1 and TRBJ2-7; whether TRBD2, the table's D call, matches the DNA was not checked. TRBV21-1 is given as a pseudogene. The CDR3 runs to 16 residues.